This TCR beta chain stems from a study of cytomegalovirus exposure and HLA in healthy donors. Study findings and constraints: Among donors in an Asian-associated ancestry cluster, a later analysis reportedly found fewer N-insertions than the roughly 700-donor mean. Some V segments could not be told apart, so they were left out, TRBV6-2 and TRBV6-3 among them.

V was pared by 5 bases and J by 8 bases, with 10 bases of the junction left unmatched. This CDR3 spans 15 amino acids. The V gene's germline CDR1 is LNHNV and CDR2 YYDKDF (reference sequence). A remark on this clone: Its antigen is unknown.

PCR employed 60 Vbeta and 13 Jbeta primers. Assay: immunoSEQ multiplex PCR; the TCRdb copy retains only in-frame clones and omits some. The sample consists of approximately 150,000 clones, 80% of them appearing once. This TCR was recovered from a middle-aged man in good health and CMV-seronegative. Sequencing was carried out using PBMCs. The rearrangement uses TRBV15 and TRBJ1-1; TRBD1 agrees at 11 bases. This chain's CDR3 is CATSGRGQGAREAFF. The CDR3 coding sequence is TGTGCCACCAGCGGAAGAGGACAGGGGGCGAGGGAAGCTTTCTTT.